This record covers a single T cell receptor beta chain. It has no known antigen specificity. No clone much larger than this one lies a single base away; base qualities are absent. The CDR3 regions of human TCRbeta chains were subjected to immunosequencing. The original methods were these. Repertoire TCRs were matched against a reference library of SARS-CoV-2-specific TCRs generated with the MIRA antigen-specificity platform. Breadth was defined as the fraction of unique TCRs that were SARS-CoV-2-associated. Depth was defined as the fraction of total T cells that were SARS-CoV-2-associated. Using the MIRA data, every spike-specific TCR was mapped to the spike region that the TCR reacted to and assigned to either a CD4 or a CD8 class. Log10-transformed breadth and depth values were compared by one-way ANOVA with Sidak's multiple comparisons tests. TCRdb re-hosts the immuneACCESS table, in-frame sequences only. Its copies lack some clones; in the studies checked, an unresolved V gene accounts for under half of them, and the cause for the rest is not known. For V, J and clone size, that table is used; D and trimming come from the DNA. Recorded for this sample are around 150,000 clones; about 90% of them occurred a single time. The ten largest clones capture about 4.6% of the sample.

The junction shows trimming of 2 bases on V and 1 base on J, plus 6 bases between the germline ends. Based on the germline V gene (reference sequence), the CDR1 and CDR2 sequences are GTSNPN and SVGIG. Inclusive of the bounding cysteine and phenylalanine, the CDR3 is 13 residues long. Just the 39-base CDR3 DNA is kept, in frame starting at base 1. The sample is drawn from a study of T cell responses to AZD1222 COVID-19 vaccine listed by TCRdb under 2021. Some background on the complete study: A total of 230 or so trial participants underwent TCR sequencing, of whom about 210 received two doses of AZD1222 and about 25 received two doses of the MenACWY control vaccine. Trial participants were enrolled by age into subgroups of 18-55, 56-69 and 70-plus years, and around 150, 29 and 61 TCR-sequenced participants, respectively, were included in these subgroups. What the work shows at the level of the full study, not this receptor alone: Conclusions about previously exposed vaccinees were limited because only six AZD1222 recipients were SARS-CoV-2 seropositive at baseline. Participants were mostly white British and included more females than males, and it was suggested by the authors that clonal diversity may have been underestimated. After two AZD1222 doses, spike-specific TCR breadth and depth were significantly higher than at day 0 and than in MenACWY recipients. The 56-69-year group was small, and its depth increase did not reach significance, likely because of low power. Because no day 14 peak-response samples were available, the repertoires could be characterized only after the peak T cell response. The whole spike protein was spanned by vaccine-associated CD4 TCRs, and dominant responses were seen in regions 160-218 and 743-854. Reportedly, close to half of the unique spike-specific TCRs recognized epitopes lying outside the regions that are mutated in the B.1.351 and B.1.1.7 variants.

The time point label, read with the paper, signifies: baseline before first vaccination. The treatment or condition label on this specimen signifies: meningococcal conjugate vaccine given as trial control. Samples from vaccinated people were obtained from the UK trials COV001 and COV002, which included a single-blind randomized controlled phase 2/3 trial of AZD1222 (ChAdOx1 nCoV-19) in healthy adults. Trial participant PBMC samples were collected at day 0 and day 28 after the second dose for TCRbeta chain sequencing. The receptor comes from an adult in good health. Sample: peripheral blood, taken on day 0 of MenACWY control vaccination. The V and J segments used are TRBV30 and TRBJ1-3; no D gene can be assigned with confidence. The bases are TGTGCCTGGAGTCCGGATTCTGGAAACACCATATATTTT. Its amino acids are CAWSPDSGNTIYF. Full variable domain (CDR3 extended with the reference TRBV30 and TRBJ1-3 proteins): SQTIHQWPATLVQPVGSPLSLECTVEGTSNPNLYWYRQAAGRGLQLLFYSVGIGQISSEVPQNLSASRPQDRQFILSSKKLLLSDSGFYLCAWSPDSGNTIYFGEGSWLTVV.